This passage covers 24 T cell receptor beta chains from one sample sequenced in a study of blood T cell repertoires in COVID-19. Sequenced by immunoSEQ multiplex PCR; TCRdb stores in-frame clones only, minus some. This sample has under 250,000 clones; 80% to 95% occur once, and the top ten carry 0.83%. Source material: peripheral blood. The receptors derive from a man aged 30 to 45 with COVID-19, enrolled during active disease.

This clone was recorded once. DNA of the CDR3: TGCGCCAGCAGCCAAGATTCATGGGGACAGGCTAACTATGGCTACACCTTC. Amino acid sequence: CASSQDSWGQANYGYTF. The chain joins TRBV4-1 to TRBJ1-2; 8 bases are a match to TRBD1. CDR3 length equals 17 residues. With V trimmed by 0 bases and J by 0 bases, 6 bases remained unmatched. Germline lookup yields CDR1 MGHRA and CDR2 YSYEKL.

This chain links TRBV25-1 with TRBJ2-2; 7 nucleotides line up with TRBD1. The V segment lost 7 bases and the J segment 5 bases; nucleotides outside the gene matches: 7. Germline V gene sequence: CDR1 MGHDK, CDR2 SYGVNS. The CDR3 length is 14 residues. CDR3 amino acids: CASTRTGGTGELFF. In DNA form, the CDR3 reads TGTGCCAGCACCCGGACAGGCGGGACCGGGGAGCTGTTTTTT.

This CDR3 reads CSVAAPILSTDTQYF. The CDR3, as DNA: TGCAGCGTTGCAGCGCCCATCCTTAGCACAGATACGCAGTATTTT. The genes are TRBV29-1 and TRBJ2-3; the D is unclear. This CDR3 comprises 15 residues. Looked up from germline, CDR1 is SQVTM and CDR2 is ANQGSEA. V gave up 4 bases and J gave up 0 bases, with 14 bases separating them.

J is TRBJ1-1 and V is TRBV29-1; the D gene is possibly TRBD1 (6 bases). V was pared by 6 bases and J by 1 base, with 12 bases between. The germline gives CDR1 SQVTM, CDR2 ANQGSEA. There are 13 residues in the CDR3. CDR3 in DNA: TGCAGCGTCGAACAGGGAGGGAACACTGAAGCTTTCTTT. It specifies CSVEQGGNTEAFF.

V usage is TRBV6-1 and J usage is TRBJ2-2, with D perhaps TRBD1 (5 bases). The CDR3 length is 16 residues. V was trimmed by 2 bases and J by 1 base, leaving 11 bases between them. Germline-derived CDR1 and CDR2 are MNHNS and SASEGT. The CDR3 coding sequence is TGTGCCAGCAGTGAATTAAGTCAGGGGAACACCGGGGAGCTGTTTTTT. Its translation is CASSELSQGNTGELFF.

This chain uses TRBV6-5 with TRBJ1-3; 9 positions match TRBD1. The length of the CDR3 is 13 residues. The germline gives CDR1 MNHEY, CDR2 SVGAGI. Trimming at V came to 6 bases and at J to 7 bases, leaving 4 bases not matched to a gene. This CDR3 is CASRQGARNTIYF. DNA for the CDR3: TGTGCCAGCAGACAGGGGGCGCGGAACACCATATATTTT.

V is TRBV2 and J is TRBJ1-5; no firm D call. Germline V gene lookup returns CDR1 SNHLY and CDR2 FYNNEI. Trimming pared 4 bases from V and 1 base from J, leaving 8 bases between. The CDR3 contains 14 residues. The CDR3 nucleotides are TGTGCCAGCAGTGGAGGGTTCAGCAATCAGCCCCAGCATTTT. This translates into CASSGGFSNQPQHF. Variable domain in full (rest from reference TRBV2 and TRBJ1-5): EPEVTQTPSHQVTQMGQEVILRCVPISNHLYFYWYRQILGQKVEFLVSFYNNEISEKSEIFDDQFSVERPDGSNFTLKIRSTKLEDSAMYFCASSGGFSNQPQHFGDGTRLSIL.

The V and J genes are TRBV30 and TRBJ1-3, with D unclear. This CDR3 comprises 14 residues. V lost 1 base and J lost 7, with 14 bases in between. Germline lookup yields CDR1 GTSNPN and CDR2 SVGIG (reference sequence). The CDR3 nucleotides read TGTGCCTGGAGTGGAATCCCCAACGGGAACACCATATATTTT. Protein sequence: CAWSGIPNGNTIYF.

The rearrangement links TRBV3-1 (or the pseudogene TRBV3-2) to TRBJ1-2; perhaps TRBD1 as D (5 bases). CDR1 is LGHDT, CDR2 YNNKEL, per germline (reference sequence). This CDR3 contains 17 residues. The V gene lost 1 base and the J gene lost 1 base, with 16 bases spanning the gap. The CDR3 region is CASSQGGPADLNYGYTF. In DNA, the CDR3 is TGTGCCAGCAGCCAAGGGGGCCCAGCAGATCTTAACTATGGCTACACCTTC.

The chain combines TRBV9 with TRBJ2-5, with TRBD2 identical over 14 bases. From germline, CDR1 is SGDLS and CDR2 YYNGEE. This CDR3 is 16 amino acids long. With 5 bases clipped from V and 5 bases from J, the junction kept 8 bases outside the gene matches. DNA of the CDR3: TGTGCCAGCAGTGCCGTGGGGACTAGCGGGGGTGAGACCCAGTACTTC. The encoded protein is CASSAVGTSGGETQYF.

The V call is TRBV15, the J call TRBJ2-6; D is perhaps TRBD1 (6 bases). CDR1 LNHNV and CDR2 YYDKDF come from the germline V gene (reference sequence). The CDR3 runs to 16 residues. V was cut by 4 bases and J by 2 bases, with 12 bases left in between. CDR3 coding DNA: TGTGCCACCAGCACAACCGGGACACCTGGGGCCAACGTCCTGACTTTC. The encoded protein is CATSTTGTPGANVLTF.

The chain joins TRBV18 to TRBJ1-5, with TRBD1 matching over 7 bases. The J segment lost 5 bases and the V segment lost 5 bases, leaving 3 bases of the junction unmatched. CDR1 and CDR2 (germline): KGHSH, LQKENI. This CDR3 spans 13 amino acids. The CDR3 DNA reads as TGTGCCAGCTCAGATACAGGGGATCAGCCCCAGCATTTT. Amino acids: CASSDTGDQPQHF. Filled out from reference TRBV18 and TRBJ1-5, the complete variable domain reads NAGVMQNPRHLVRRRGQEARLRCSPMKGHSHVYWYRQLPEEGLKFMVYLQKENIIDESGMPKERFSAEFPKEGPSILRIQQVVRGDSAAYFCASSDTGDQPQHFGDGTRLSIL.

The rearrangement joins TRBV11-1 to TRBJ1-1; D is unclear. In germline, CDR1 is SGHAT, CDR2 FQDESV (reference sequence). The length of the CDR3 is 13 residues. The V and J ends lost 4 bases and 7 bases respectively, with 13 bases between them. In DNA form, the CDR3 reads TGTGCCAGCAGCTCCCGGAGGGTTGGTGAAGCTTTCTTT. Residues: CASSSRRVGEAFF.

CDR3 amino acids: CASSPEVSGANVLTF. The DNA of the CDR3 is TGTGCCAGCTCACCGGAGGTCTCTGGGGCCAACGTCCTGACTTTC. This chain joins TRBV18 and TRBJ2-6, with D tentatively TRBD2 (5 bases). From germline, CDR1 is KGHSH and CDR2 LQKENI. Trimming took 3 bases from V and 0 from J, leaving 6 bases between them. The CDR3 loop spans 15 amino acids.

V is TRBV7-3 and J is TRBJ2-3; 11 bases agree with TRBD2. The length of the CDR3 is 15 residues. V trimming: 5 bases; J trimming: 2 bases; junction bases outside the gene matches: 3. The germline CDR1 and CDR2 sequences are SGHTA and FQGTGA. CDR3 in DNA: TGTGCCAGCAGCCTAGCGGGGGGCCACACAGATACGCAGTATTTT. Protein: CASSLAGGHTDTQYF.

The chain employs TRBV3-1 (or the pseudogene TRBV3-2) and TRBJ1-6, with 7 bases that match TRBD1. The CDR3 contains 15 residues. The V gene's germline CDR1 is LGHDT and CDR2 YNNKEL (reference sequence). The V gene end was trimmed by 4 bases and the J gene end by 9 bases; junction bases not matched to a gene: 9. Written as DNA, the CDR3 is TGTGCCAGCAGCCTACGTCGGGACAGCGGTTCACCCCTCCACTTT. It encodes CASSLRRDSGSPLHF.

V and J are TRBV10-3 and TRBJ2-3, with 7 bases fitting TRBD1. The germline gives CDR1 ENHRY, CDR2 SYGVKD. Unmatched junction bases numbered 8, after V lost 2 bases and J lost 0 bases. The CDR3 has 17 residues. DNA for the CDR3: TGTGCCATCAGTGAGAGGGGACAGACAGCTAGCACAGATACGCAGTATTTT. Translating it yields CAISERGQTASTDTQYF.

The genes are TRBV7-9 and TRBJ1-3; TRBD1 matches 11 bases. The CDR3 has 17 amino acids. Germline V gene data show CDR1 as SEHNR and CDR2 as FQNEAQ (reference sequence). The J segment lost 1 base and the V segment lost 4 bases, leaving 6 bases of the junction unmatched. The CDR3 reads CASSSPGQGASGNTIYF. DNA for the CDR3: TGTGCCAGCAGCTCACCAGGACAGGGGGCATCTGGAAACACCATATATTTT.

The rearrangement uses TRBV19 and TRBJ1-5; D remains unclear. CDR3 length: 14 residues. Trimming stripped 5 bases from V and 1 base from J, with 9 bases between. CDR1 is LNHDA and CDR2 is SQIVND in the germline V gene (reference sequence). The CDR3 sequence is CASSHLGSNQPQHF. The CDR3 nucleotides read TGTGCCAGTAGTCACCTCGGGAGCAATCAGCCCCAGCATTTT.

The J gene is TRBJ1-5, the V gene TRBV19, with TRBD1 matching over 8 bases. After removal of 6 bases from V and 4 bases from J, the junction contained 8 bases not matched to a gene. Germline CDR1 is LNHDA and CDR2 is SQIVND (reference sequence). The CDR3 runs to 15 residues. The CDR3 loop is CASRDRARLNQPQHF. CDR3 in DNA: TGTGCCAGTAGGGACAGGGCCCGACTTAATCAGCCCCAGCATTTT. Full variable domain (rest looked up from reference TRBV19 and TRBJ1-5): DGGITQSPKYLFRKEGQNVTLSCEQNLNHDAMYWYRQDPGQGLRLIYYSQIVNDFQKGDIAEGYSVSREKKESFPLTVTSAQKNPTAFYLCASRDRARLNQPQHFGDGTRLSIL.

CDR3 DNA: TGTGCCAGCAGGAAGACAGGGAACACTGAAGCTTTCTTT. Protein: CASRKTGNTEAFF. The chain carries TRBV6-5 and TRBJ1-1, with D possibly matching TRBD1 (6 bases). Germline V gives CDR1 MNHEY, CDR2 SVGAGI. This CDR3 has 13 residues. Trimming cost V 6 bases and J 1 base, with 9 bases left between them.

CDR3 residues: CSASPSGAFYNEQFF. CDR3 coding DNA: TGCAGTGCTAGTCCCAGCGGGGCCTTCTACAATGAGCAGTTCTTC. The chain couples TRBV20-1 to TRBJ2-1, with 7 bases lining up with TRBD2. CDR3 length equals 15 residues. The V gene end was trimmed by 3 bases and the J gene end by 3 bases; junction bases not matched to a gene: 8. Germline loops: CDR1 DFQATT, CDR2 SNEGSKA (reference sequence).

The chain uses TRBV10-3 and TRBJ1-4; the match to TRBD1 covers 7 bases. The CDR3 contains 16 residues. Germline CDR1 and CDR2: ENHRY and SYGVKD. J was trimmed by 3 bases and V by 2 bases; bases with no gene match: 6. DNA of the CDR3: TGTGCCATCAGTGAGACCCGGGGACAGCCTAATGAAAAACTGTTTTTT. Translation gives CAISETRGQPNEKLFF.

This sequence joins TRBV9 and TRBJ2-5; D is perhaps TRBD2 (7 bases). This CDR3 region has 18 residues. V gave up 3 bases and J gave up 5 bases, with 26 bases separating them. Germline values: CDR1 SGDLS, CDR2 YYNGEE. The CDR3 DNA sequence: TGTGCCAGCAGCGCCCGGGGGGCGCTAGGCCCAATAGTGGAGACCCAGTACTTC. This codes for CASSARGALGPIVETQYF.